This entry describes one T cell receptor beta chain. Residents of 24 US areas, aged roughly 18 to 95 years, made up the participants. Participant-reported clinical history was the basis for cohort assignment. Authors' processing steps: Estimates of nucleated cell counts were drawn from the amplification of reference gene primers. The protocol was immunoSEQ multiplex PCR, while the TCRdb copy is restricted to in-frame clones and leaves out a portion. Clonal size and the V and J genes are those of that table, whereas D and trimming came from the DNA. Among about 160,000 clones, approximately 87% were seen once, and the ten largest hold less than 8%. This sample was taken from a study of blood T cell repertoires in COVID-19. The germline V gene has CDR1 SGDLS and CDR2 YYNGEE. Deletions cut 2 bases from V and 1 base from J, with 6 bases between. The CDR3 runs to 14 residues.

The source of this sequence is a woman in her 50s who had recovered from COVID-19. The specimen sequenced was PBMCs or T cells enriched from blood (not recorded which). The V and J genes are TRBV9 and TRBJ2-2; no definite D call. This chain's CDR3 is CASSVLENTGELFF. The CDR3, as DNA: TGTGCCAGCAGCGTTCTAGAGAACACCGGGGAGCTGTTTTTT.